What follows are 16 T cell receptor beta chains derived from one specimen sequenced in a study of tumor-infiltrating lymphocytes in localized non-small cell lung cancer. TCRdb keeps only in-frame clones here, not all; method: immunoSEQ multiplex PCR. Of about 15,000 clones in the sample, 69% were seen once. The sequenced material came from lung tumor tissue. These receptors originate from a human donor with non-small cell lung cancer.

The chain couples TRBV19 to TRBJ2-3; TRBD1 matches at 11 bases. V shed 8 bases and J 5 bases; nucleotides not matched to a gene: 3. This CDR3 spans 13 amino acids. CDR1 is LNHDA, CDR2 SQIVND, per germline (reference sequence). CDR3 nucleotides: TGTGCCAGTCGGGACAGGGGGAAAGATACGCAGTATTTT. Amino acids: CASRDRGKDTQYF.

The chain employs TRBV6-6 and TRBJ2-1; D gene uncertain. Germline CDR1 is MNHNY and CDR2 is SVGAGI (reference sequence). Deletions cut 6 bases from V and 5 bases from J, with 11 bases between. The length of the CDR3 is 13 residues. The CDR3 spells CASRTEQHNEQFF. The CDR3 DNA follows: TGTGCCAGCAGGACGGAGCAGCACAATGAGCAGTTCTTC.

The CDR3 protein is CASSQEPPDTQYF. CDR3 coding DNA: TGTGCCAGCAGCCAAGAACCCCCAGATACGCAGTATTTT. This sequence joins TRBV4-2 and TRBJ2-3; D unresolved. The CDR3 extends over 13 amino acids. V lost 0 bases and J 4 bases, leaving 5 bases between the germline ends. From germline, CDR1 is LGHNA and CDR2 YNFKEQ.

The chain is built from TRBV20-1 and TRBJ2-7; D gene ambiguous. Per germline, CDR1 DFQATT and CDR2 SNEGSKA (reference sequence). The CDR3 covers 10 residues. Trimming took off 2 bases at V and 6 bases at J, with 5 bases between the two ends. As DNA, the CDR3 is TGCAGTGCTAGATTTGGCGAGCAGTACTTC. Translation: CSARFGEQYF.

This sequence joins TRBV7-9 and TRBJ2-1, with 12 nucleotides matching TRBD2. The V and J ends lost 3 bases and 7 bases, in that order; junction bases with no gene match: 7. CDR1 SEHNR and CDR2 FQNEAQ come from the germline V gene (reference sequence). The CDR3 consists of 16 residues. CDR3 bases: TGTGCCAGCAGCTTCCCCGCCGGGACTAGCGGGAATGAGCAGTTCTTC. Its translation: CASSFPAGTSGNEQFF.

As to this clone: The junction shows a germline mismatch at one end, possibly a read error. CDR3 nucleotides: TGTGCCAGCAGCGAAGACGGAACCTACGAGCAGTACTTC. Encoded protein: CASSEDGTYEQYF. The V gene is TRBV6-1, the J gene TRBJ2-7; D is ambiguous. Looked up from germline, CDR1 is MNHNS and CDR2 is SASEGT. The CDR3 covers 13 residues.

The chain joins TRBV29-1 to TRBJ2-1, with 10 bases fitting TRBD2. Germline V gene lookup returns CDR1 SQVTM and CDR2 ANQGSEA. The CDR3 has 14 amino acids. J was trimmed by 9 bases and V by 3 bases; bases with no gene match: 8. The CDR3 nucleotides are TGCAGCGTTGATCGAAGCGGGAGGGATAGTGAGCAGTTCTTC. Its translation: CSVDRSGRDSEQFF.

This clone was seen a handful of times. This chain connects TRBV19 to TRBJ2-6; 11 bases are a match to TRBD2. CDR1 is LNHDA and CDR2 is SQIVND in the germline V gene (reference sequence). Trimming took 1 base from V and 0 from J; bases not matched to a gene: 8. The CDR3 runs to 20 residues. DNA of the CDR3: TGTGCCAGTAGTATAGGCATGACTAGCGGGGCCTCCTCTGGGGCCAACGTCCTGACTTTC. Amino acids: CASSIGMTSGASSGANVLTF.

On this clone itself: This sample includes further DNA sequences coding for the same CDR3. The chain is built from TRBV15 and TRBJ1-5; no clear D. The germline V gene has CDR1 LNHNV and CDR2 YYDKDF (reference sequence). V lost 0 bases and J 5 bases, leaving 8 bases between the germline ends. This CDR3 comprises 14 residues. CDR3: CATSRDRPDQPQHF. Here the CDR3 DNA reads TGTGCCACCAGCAGAGATCGGCCGGATCAGCCCCAGCATTTT.

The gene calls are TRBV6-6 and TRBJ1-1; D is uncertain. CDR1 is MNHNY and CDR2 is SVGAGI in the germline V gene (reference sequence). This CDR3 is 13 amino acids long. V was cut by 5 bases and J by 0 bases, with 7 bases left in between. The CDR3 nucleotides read TGTGCCAGCAGTATAGTTTTGAACACTGAAGCTTTCTTT. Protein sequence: CASSIVLNTEAFF.

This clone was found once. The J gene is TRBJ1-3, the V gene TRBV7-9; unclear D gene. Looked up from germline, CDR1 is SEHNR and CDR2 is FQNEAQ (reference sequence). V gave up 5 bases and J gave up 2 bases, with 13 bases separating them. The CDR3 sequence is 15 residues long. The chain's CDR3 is CASSTTATAGNTIYF. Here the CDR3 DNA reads TGTGCCAGCAGCACCACAGCTACTGCTGGAAACACCATATATTTT.

The CDR3, as DNA: TGTGCCAGCAGCTACTTACAGGGGGTCGAGTCCTACGAGCAGTACTTC. Translating it yields CASSYLQGVESYEQYF. V gene TRBV5-8 combines with J gene TRBJ2-7; 8 bases fit TRBD1. The J segment lost 1 base and the V segment lost 3 bases, leaving 9 bases of the junction unmatched. The CDR3 spans 16 residues. The V gene's germline CDR1 is SGHTS and CDR2 YDEGEE. Using reference TRBV5-8 and TRBJ2-7 for the parts outside the CDR3, the full variable domain is EAGVTQSPTHLIKTRGQQATLRCSPISGHTSVYWYQQALGLGLQFLLWYDEGEERNRGNFPPRFSGRQFPNYSSELNVNALELEDSALYLCASSYLQGVESYEQYFGPGTRLTVT.

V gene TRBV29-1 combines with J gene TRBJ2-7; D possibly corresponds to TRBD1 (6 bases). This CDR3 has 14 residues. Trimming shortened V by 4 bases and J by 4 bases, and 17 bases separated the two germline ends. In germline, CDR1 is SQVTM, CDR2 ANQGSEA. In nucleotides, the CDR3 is TGCAGCGTTGTTTGGCCAGGGGCAGGTTACGAGCAGTACTTC. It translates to CSVVWPGAGYEQYF.

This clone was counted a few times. The CDR3: CASRKTETYEQYF. The CDR3 DNA sequence: TGTGCCAGCAGAAAGACAGAGACCTACGAGCAGTACTTC. The chain uses TRBV6-6 and TRBJ2-7, with D possibly being TRBD1 (5 bases). The CDR3 loop spans 13 amino acids. Germline V gene sequence: CDR1 MNHNY, CDR2 SVGAGI (reference sequence). V lost 6 bases and J 2 bases, leaving 11 bases between the germline ends.

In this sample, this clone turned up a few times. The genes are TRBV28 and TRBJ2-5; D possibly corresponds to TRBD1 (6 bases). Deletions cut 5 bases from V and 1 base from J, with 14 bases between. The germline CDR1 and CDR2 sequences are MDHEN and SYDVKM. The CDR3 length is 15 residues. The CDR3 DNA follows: TGTGCCAGCAGTGACCATACAGGGTCCCAAGAGACCCAGTACTTC. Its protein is CASSDHTGSQETQYF.

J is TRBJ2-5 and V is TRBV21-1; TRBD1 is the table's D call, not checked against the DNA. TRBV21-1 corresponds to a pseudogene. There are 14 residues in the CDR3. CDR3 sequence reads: CASSKEDSQETQYF. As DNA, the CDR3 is TGTGCCAGCAGCAAAGAAGACAGCCAAGAGACCCAGTACTTC.